The clone carrying this T cell receptor (beta chain) showed up just a few times. Preparation of the TCRbeta library involved a method that used unique molecular identifiers. TCRdb re-called the PCR reads through MiXCR, storing one row per CDR3 protein. The table records about 500,000 distinct CDR3 sequences, about 31% of them present only once. Trimming stripped 1 base from V and 2 bases from J, with 15 bases between. Germline lookup yields CDR1 SGHNT and CDR2 YYREEE (reference sequence). CDR3 length: 16 residues. The data are from a study of T-cell reconstitution after alpha-beta-depleted transplantation in children.

The chain employs TRBV5-4 and TRBJ1-1; tentatively, D is TRBD1 (6 bases). The material sequenced was PBMCs from the stem cell graft donor, taken from the stem cell graft. This clonotype originated in a human donor who donated a stem cell graft to a child with aplastic anemia. The CDR3 loop reads CASSLLGHGGNTEAFF. The CDR3 nucleotides read TGTGCCAGCAGCTTGTTGGGCCACGGGGGCAACACTGAAGCTTTCTTT.